A single sample gave rise to the 21 T cell receptor beta chains below, sequenced in a study of glioma-infiltrating T cells. TCR alpha and beta CDR3 regions were amplified from RNA using iRepertoire nested multiplex PCR. One entry per CDR3 protein results from TCRdb running MiXCR on the multiplex PCR reads. The repertoire holds 150,000 to 200,000 distinct CDR3 sequences, with more than 30% as singletons. Sequenced input: glioma tissue, nonneoplastic brain tissue, or PBMCs (not recorded which). The receptors stem from a human donor with low-grade glioma or glioblastoma, undergoing nonglioma brain surgery, or in good health (not recorded which).

This chain links TRBV19 with TRBJ2-2; 7 bases map to TRBD2. The CDR3 extends over 16 amino acids. V gave up 3 bases and J gave up 3 bases; unmatched junction bases: 7. Germline-derived CDR1 and CDR2 are LNHDA and SQIVND (reference sequence). CDR3 bases: TGTGCCAGTAGTATGACTAGCTGGATGTACACCGGGGAGCTGTTTTTT. Residues: CASSMTSWMYTGELFF. The variable domain in full, with the rest retrieved from reference TRBV19 and TRBJ2-2, is DGGITQSPKYLFRKEGQNVTLSCEQNLNHDAMYWYRQDPGQGLRLIYYSQIVNDFQKGDIAEGYSVSREKKESFPLTVTSAQKNPTAFYLCASSMTSWMYTGELFFGEGSRLTVL.

About this clonotype: A much more abundant neighbour one base away suggests this may be a read error. The chain combines TRBV12-5 with TRBJ1-2; D unresolved. In germline, CDR1 is LGHNT, CDR2 FRNRAP. CDR3 length: 11 amino acids. The CDR3 loop reads CAGGLYYGYTF. In DNA form, the CDR3 reads TGTGCTGGTGGTTTGTACTATGGCTACACCTTC. Combining the CDR3 with reference TRBV12-5 and TRBJ1-2 gives the whole variable domain DARVTQTPRHKVTEMGQEVTMRCQPILGHNTVFWYRQTMMQGLELLAYFRNRAPLDDSGMPKDRFSAEMPDATLATLKIQPSEPRDSAVYFCAGGLYYGYTFGSGTRLTVV.

In its sample, this clonotype was seen many times. The junction shows a germline mismatch at one end, possibly a read error. V and J are TRBV7-7 and TRBJ2-5, with D maybe TRBD2 (6 bases). CDR1 and CDR2 from the germline V gene are SSHAT and FNYEAQ (reference sequence). This CDR3 has 13 amino acids. The CDR3 is CASSWRVRETQYF. CDR3 in DNA: TGTGCTAGCAGCTGGAGGGTACGGGAGACCCAGTACTTC.

This rearrangement joins TRBV28 to TRBJ1-5; a possible D gene is TRBD1 (5 bases). Trimming cost V 5 bases and J 4 bases, with 12 bases left between them. CDR3 length equals 14 residues. The germline V gene has CDR1 MDHEN and CDR2 SYDVKM. The CDR3: CASSPRWGNQPQHF. CDR3 coding DNA: TGTGCCAGCAGTCCAAGGTGGGGGAATCAGCCCCAGCATTTT.

The chain carries TRBV7-3 and TRBJ1-1; D is possibly TRBD1 (5 bases). Germline lookup yields CDR1 SGHTA and CDR2 FQGTGA. V was clipped by 2 bases and J by 3 bases, with 16 bases between them. This CDR3 is built from 16 residues. The CDR3 DNA reads as TGTGCCAGCAGCTTACGGGGGGGGGGGGGAGACACTGAAGCTTTCTTT. Protein sequence: CASSLRGGGGDTEAFF.

This clonotype was seen ten or more times. The gene calls are TRBV7-8 and TRBJ1-3, with D unclear. CDR1 is SGHVS, CDR2 FQNEAQ, per germline. V lost 5 bases to trimming and J lost 4 bases, with 0 bases between them. The CDR3 is 10 residues long. The CDR3 is CASSGNTIYF. In nucleotides, the CDR3 is TGTGCCAGCAGCGGAAACACCATATATTTT. The full variable domain, its missing parts supplied by reference TRBV7-8 and TRBJ1-3, is GAGVSQSPRYKVAKRGQDVALRCDPISGHVSLFWYQQALGQGPEFLTYFQNEAQLDKSGLPSDRFFAERPEGSVSTLKIQRTQQEDSAVYLCASSGNTIYFGEGSWLTVV.

This clonotype occurred many times. The CDR3 protein is CATSNYRDRPYEQYF. CDR3 bases: TGTGCCACCAGCAACTACCGGGACAGGCCCTACGAGCAGTACTTC. This rearrangement joins TRBV15 to TRBJ2-7; 8 bases match TRBD1. This CDR3 has 15 amino acids. Germline V lookup: CDR1 LNHNV, CDR2 YYDKDF (reference sequence). The J segment lost 2 bases and the V segment lost 4 bases, leaving 7 bases of the junction unmatched.

Details on this clonotype: One end of the junction is discordant with germline, which a read error may explain. V usage is TRBV19 and J usage is TRBJ2-7; possibly TRBD1 or TRBD2 for D (6 bases each). The CDR3 loop spans 14 amino acids. In germline, CDR1 is LNHDA, CDR2 SQIVND (reference sequence). CDR3 bases: TGTACCAGCAGCGTGAGGGGGGCCGGATACGAGCAGTACTTC. Residues: CTSSVRGAGYEQYF. The full variable domain, its missing parts supplied by reference TRBV19 and TRBJ2-7, is DGGITQSPKYLFRKEGQNVTLSCEQNLNHDAMYWYRQDPGQGLRLIYYSQIVNDFQKGDIAEGYSVSREKKESFPLTVTSAQKNPTAFYLCTSSVRGAGYEQYFGPGTRLTVT.

This chain uses TRBV7-3 with TRBJ1-1; 8 positions agree with TRBD1. Unmatched junction bases numbered 15, after V lost 0 bases and J lost 6 bases. Germline-derived CDR1 and CDR2 are SGHTA and FQGTGA. The CDR3 is 18 amino acids. In DNA form, the CDR3 reads TGTGCCAGCAGCTTAACTAATGGTGGGACAGGCATCGTCGCTGAAGCTTTCTTT. Translated: CASSLTNGGTGIVAEAFF.

Points on this clonotype: This may arise from a read error, as a much more abundant clone is one base away. The V gene is TRBV29-1, the J gene TRBJ2-1, with 10 bases fitting TRBD2. The germline V gene has CDR1 SQVTM and CDR2 ANQGSEA. V dropped 7 bases and J dropped 8; count of bases not matched to a gene: 8. CDR3 length: 13 residues. The CDR3: CSAGLAVGYEQFF. The CDR3 region has the DNA TGCAGCGCCGGACTAGCGGTAGGCTATGAGCAGTTCTTC.

Concerning this clonotype: A read error is likely, as this CDR3 ends without the conserved phenylalanine or tryptophan. This chain links TRBV27 with TRBJ2-3; D is unclear. This CDR3 comprises 14 residues. V was trimmed by 5 bases and J by 2 bases, leaving 11 bases between them. CDR1 is MNHEY and CDR2 is SMNVEV in the germline V gene (reference sequence). The DNA of the CDR3 is TGTGCCAGCAGTCGGTACAGAGACACAGATACGCAGTATCTT. This gives the protein CASSRYRDTDTQYL.

Notes on this clonotype: The junction departs from the called germline gene at one end, perhaps through a read error. The genes are TRBV20-1 and TRBJ1-1, with TRBD1 as a possible D gene (6 bases). This CDR3 is built from 12 residues. The germline V gene has CDR1 DFQATT and CDR2 SNEGSKA (reference sequence). CDR3: CSATQGSTKAFF. The CDR3 DNA follows: TGCAGTGCAACCCAGGGGAGCACTAAAGCTTTCTTT.

This clonotype has at least ten counts. J is TRBJ2-3 and V is TRBV14; 8 positions agree with TRBD2. The CDR3 length is 15 residues. Germline lookup yields CDR1 SGHDN and CDR2 FVKESK. V lost 2 bases, J lost 3 bases, and 4 bases stayed unmatched. CDR3 sequence: CASSQNAGGTDTQYF. The CDR3 coding sequence is TGTGCCAGCAGCCAAAATGCGGGAGGAACAGATACGCAGTATTTT.

In the case of this clonotype: A read error may be the cause here, since a much bigger clone is one base away. The chain carries TRBV29-1 and TRBJ2-7; D unclear. V lost 0 bases and J lost 9, with 9 bases in between. Germline CDR1 SQVTM, CDR2 ANQGSEA. The CDR3 contains 11 residues. CDR3 sequence reads: CSVEDLKGQYF. The DNA for the CDR3 is TGCAGCGTTGAAGATCTGAAAGGGCAGTACTTC.

With regard to this clonotype: Germline is not matched at one junction end, which may reflect a read error. The chain recombines TRBV2 with TRBJ2-1; 8 nucleotides agree with TRBD2. CDR3 size: 13 residues. Germline V gene data show CDR1 as SNHLY and CDR2 as FYNNEI. The CDR3 region has the DNA TGTGCCACTACTAGCGGACCCTACAGTGAGCAGTTCTTC. Translated: CATTSGPYSEQFF.

This clonotype was counted a few times. The chain is built from TRBV5-1 and TRBJ2-3, with 7 positions matching TRBD1. With 2 bases clipped from V and 4 bases from J, the junction kept 10 bases outside the gene matches. CDR1 is SGHRS and CDR2 is YFSETQ in the germline V gene. The CDR3 consists of 16 residues. Written as DNA, the CDR3 is TGCGCCAGCAGCTTCCCGGGACAGTCTACCGCAGATACGCAGTATTTT. It encodes CASSFPGQSTADTQYF.

This clonotype appeared a few times. The CDR3 end shows no conserved phenylalanine or tryptophan, and so a read error is likely. This chain joins TRBV4-2 and TRBJ2-7, with D possibly TRBD2 on 6 matching bases. The CDR3 covers 13 residues. Germline V gene data show CDR1 as LGHNA and CDR2 as YNFKEQ. Trimming took off 3 bases at V and 2 bases at J, with 8 bases between the two ends. CDR3 sequence: CASSQGGAYEQYS. The CDR3 region has the DNA TGTGCCAGCAGCCAGGGAGGTGCCTACGAGCAGTACTCC.

The sample holds many counts of this clonotype. The genes are TRBV2 and TRBJ2-7, with a weak D call TRBD1 (6 bases). The germline CDR1 and CDR2 sequences are SNHLY and FYNNEI. This CDR3 spans 17 amino acids. The V end was cut by 8 bases, the J end by 0 bases, with 23 bases between. In nucleotides, the CDR3 is TGTGCCAGCTGGACGTTTTCGACAGGCCTCTTCTCCTACGAGCAGTACTTC. Its protein is CASWTFSTGLFSYEQYF. The variable domain in full, completed from reference TRBV2 and TRBJ2-7, reads EPEVTQTPSHQVTQMGQEVILRCVPISNHLYFYWYRQILGQKVEFLVSFYNNEISEKSEIFDDQFSVERPDGSNFTLKIRSTKLEDSAMYFCASWTFSTGLFSYEQYFGPGTRLTVT.

A remark on this clonotype: A much more abundant neighbour one base away suggests this may be a read error. The V gene is TRBV4-3, the J gene TRBJ2-1; tentatively, D is TRBD2 (7 bases). Germline V gene sequence: CDR1 LGHNA, CDR2 YSLEER. V was cut by 0 bases and J by 7 bases, with 16 bases left in between. The CDR3 has 16 amino acids. The CDR3 sequence: CASSQEGGVPGNEQFF. The CDR3 DNA reads as TGCGCCAGCAGCCAAGAAGGGGGGGTTCCGGGGAATGAGCAGTTCTTC.

With regard to this clonotype: A clone one base away is much larger, so this may be a read error. V gene TRBV7-9 combines with J gene TRBJ2-5; 8 bases line up with TRBD2. Germline V CDR1 and CDR2: SEHNR, FQNEAQ (reference sequence). The CDR3 spans 15 residues. Here the CDR3 reads CASSFSGNPSETKYF. For the CDR3, the DNA is TGTGCCAGCAGCTTTAGCGGGAACCCCTCAGAGACCAAGTACTTC.

This clonotype is judged medium-sized. The chain recombines TRBV27 with TRBJ1-5; D gene uncertain. V was trimmed by 3 bases and J by 7 bases, leaving 7 bases between them. This CDR3 has 12 amino acids. Germline V gives CDR1 MNHEY, CDR2 SMNVEV (reference sequence). Written as DNA, the CDR3 is TGTGCCAGCAGTTTCATGGGCCAGCCCCAGCATTTT. Its protein is CASSFMGQPQHF.